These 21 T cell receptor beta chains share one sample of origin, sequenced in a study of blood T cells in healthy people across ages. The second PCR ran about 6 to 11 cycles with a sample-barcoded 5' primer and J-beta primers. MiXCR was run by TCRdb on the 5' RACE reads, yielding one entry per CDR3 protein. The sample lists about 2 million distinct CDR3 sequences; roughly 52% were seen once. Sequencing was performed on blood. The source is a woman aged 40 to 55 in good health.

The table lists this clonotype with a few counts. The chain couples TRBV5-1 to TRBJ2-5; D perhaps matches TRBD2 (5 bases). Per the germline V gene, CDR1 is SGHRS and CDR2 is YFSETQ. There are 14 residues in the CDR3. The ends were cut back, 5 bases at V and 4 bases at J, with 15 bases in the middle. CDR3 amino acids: CASSRGGEGETQYF. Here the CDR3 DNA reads TGCGCCAGCAGTCGAGGTGGCGAGGGAGAGACCCAGTACTTC.

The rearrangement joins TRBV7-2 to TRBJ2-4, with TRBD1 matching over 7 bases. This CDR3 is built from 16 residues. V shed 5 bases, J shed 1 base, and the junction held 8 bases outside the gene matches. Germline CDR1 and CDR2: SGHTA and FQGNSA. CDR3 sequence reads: CASSRDRAQAKNIQYF. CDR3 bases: TGTGCCAGCAGCCGTGACAGGGCTCAGGCCAAAAACATTCAGTACTTC.

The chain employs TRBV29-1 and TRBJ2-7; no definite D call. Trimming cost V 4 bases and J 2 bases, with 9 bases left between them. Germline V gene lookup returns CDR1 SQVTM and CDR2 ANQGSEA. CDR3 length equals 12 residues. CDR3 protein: CSVATPTYEQYF. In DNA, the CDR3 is TGCAGCGTTGCGACACCGACCTACGAGCAGTACTTC.

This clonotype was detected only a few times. CDR3 sequence: CASSNDISTDTQYF. Here the CDR3 DNA reads TGTGCCAGCAGTAACGACATAAGCACAGATACGCAGTATTTT. This chain uses TRBV28 with TRBJ2-3; no firm D call. V was cut by 5 bases and J by 0 bases, with 9 bases left in between. Germline assignment: CDR1 MDHEN and CDR2 SYDVKM. The CDR3 spans 14 residues.

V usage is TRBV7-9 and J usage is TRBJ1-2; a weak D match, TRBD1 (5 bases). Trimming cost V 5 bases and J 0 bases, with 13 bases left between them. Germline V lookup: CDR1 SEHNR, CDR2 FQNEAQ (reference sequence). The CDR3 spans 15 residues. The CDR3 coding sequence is TGTGCCAGCAGCGCAGACAGAGTAGCTAACTATGGCTACACCTTC. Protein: CASSADRVANYGYTF.

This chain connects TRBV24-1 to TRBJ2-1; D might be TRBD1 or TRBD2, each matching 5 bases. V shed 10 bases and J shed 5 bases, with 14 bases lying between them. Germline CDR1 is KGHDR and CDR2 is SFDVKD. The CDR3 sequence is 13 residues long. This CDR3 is CATGTGLNNEQFF. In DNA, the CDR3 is TGTGCCACTGGGACGGGTCTCAACAATGAGCAGTTCTTC.

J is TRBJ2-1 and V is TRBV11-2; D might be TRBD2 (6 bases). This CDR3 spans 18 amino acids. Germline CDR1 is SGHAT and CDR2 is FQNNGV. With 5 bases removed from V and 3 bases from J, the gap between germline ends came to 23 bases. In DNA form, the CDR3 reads TGTGCCAGCAGCCTCGCCGGCGGTTTACTCGGGGGCTACAATGAGCAGTTCTTC. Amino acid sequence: CASSLAGGLLGGYNEQFF.

Here the CDR3 reads CASSEAPGQGESGANVLTF. CDR3 bases: TGTGCCAGCAGTGAAGCTCCGGGACAGGGGGAATCTGGGGCCAACGTCCTGACTTTC. The chain has TRBV2 and TRBJ2-6; TRBD1 matches at 11 bases. The CDR3 contains 19 residues. V lost 0 bases, J lost 1 base, and 5 bases stayed unmatched. CDR1 and CDR2 (germline): SNHLY, FYNNEI.

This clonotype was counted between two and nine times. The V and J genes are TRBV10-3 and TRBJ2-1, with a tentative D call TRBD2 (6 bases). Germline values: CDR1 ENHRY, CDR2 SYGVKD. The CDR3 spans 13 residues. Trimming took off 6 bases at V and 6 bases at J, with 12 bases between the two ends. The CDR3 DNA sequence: TGTGCCATCAGGCGGGACCTTGCCAATGAGCAGTTCTTC. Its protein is CAIRRDLANEQFF.

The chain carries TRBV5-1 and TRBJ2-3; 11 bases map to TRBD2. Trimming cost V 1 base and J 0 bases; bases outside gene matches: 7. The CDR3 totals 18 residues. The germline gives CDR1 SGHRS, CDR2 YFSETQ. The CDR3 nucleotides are TGCGCCAGCAGCTTGATGCCTAGCGGGGGGACTAGCACAGATACGCAGTATTTT. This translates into CASSLMPSGGTSTDTQYF.

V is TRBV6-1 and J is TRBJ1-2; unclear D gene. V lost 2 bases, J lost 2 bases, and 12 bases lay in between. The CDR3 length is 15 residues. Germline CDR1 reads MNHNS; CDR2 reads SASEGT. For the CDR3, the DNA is TGTGCCAGCAGTGAATATGCAGGAAGAAACTATGGCTACACCTTC. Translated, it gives CASSEYAGRNYGYTF.

CDR3 in DNA: TGTGCCAGCAGCCGGACAGGGAACCATGGCTACACCTTC. It codes for CASSRTGNHGYTF. V usage is TRBV6-5 and J usage is TRBJ1-2, with TRBD1 matching over 8 bases. The CDR3 contains 13 residues. Losses at the gene ends were 6 bases for V and 6 bases for J; bases not matched to a gene: 6. Germline CDR1 MNHEY, CDR2 SVGAGI.

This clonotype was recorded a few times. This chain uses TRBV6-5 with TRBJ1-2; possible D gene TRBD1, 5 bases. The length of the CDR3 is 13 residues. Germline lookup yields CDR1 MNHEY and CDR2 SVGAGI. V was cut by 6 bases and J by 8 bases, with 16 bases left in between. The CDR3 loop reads CASSARVWEGYTF. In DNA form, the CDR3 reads TGTGCCAGCAGCGCCAGGGTTTGGGAAGGCTACACCTTC.

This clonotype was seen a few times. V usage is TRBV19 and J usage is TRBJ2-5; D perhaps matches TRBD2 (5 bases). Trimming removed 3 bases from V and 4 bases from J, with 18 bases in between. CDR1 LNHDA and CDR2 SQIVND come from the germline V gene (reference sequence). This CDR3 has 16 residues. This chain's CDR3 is CASSIILGSRAETQYF. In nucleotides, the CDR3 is TGTGCCAGTAGTATTATTTTGGGATCGAGGGCAGAGACCCAGTACTTC.

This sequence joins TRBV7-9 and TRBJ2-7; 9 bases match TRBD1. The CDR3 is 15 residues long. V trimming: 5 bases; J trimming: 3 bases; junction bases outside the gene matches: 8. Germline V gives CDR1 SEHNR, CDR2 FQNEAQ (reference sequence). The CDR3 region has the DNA TGTGCCAGCAGCCCCCTAGACAGGGGGGGCTACGAGCAGTACTTC. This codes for CASSPLDRGGYEQYF.

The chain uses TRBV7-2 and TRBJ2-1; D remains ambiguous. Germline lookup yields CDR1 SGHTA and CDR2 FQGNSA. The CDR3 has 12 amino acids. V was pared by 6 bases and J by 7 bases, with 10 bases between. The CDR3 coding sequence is TGTGCCAGCAGAGCTCCAGTAAATGAGCAGTTCTTC. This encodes CASRAPVNEQFF.

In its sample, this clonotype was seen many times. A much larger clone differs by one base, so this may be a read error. The CDR3 is CASSFGANVLTF. The CDR3 DNA follows: TGTGCCAGCAGCTTTGGGGCCAACGTCCTGACTTTC. V gene TRBV7-2 combines with J gene TRBJ2-6; unclear D gene. The CDR3 consists of 12 residues. Germline lookup yields CDR1 SGHTA and CDR2 FQGNSA. V was clipped by 3 bases and J by 3 bases, with 0 bases between them. The entire variable domain, with the rest obtained from reference TRBV7-2 and TRBJ2-6, is as follows: GAGVSQSPSNKVTEKGKDVELRCDPISGHTALYWYRQSLGQGLEFLIYFQGNSAPDKSGLPSDRFSAERTGGSVSTLTIQRTQQEDSAVYLCASSFGANVLTFGAGSRLTVL.

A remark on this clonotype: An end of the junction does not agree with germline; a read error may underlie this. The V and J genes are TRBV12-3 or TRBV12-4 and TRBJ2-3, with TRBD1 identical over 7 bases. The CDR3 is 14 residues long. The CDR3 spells CASIRRGGTDMQYF. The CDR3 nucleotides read TGTGCCAGCATCAGGAGAGGGGGCACAGATATGCAGTATTTT.

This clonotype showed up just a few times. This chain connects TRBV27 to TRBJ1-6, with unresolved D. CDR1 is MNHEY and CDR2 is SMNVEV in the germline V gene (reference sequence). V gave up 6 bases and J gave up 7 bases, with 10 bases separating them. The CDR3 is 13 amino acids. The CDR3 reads CASREIRNSPLHF. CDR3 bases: TGTGCCAGCAGGGAGATTCGGAATTCACCCCTCCACTTT.

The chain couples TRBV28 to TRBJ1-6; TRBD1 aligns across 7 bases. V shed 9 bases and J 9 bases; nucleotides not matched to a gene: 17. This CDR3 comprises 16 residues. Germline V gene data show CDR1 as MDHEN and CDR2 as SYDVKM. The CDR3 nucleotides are TGTGCCAGGAACCACCATCAGGGGGTTTATTGTTCACCCCTCCACTTT. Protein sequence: CARNHHQGVYCSPLHF.

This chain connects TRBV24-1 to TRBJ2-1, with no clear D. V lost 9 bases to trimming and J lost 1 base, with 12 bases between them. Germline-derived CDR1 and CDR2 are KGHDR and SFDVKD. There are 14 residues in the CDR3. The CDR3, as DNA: TGTGCCACCTCCGCTGAGCCTTCCTACAATGAGCAGTTCTTC. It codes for CATSAEPSYNEQFF.